Listed here are 2 T cell receptor beta chains from one sample, sequenced in a study of CD8 T cells in Susac syndrome. Random hexamers were used to reverse transcribe roughly 0.5 to 1 ug of RNA. TCRdb analysed the immunoSEQ multiplex PCR reads with MiXCR anew, one entry per CDR3 protein. This sample has about 240,000 distinct CDR3 sequences, with 90% to 97% found just once. The sample taken for sequencing was CD4+ T cells from PBMCs. These TCRs come from a human donor with Susac syndrome.

This clonotype showed up just once. This sequence joins TRBV18 and TRBJ2-7; D assignment may be TRBD1 or TRBD2 (5 bases each). CDR1 KGHSH and CDR2 LQKENI come from the germline V gene. The V end lost 3 bases, the J end lost 11 bases, and 20 bases lay between the germline ends. The CDR3 length is 14 residues. CDR3 nucleotide sequence: TGTGCCAGCTCACCGATGGGGGAACTCGGATCGGAGTACTTC. As protein: CASSPMGELGSEYF.

The V gene is TRBV6-2 or TRBV6-3, the J gene TRBJ1-2; TRBD1 matches 9 bases. Losses at the gene ends were 5 bases for V and 4 bases for J; bases not matched to a gene: 5. The germline gives CDR1 MNHEY, CDR2 SVGEGT. CDR3 length equals 14 residues. For the CDR3, the DNA is TGTGCCAGCAGTGAAACGGGACAGGGCTATGGCTACACCTTC. Translation: CASSETGQGYGYTF.